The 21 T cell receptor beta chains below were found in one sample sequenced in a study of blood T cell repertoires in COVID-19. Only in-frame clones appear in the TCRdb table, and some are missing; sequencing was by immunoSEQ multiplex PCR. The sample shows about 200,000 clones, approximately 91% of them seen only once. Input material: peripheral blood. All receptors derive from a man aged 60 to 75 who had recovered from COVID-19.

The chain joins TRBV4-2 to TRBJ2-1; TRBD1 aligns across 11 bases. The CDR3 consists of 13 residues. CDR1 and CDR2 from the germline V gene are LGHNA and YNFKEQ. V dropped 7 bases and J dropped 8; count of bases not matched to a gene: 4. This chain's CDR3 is CASTGQGAYEQFF. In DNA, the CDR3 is TGTGCCAGCACCGGACAGGGGGCCTATGAGCAGTTCTTC.

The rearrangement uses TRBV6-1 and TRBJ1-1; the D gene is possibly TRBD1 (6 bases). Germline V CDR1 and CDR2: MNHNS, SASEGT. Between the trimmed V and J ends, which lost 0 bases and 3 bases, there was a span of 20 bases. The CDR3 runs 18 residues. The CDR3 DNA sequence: TGTGCCAGCAGTGAAGCCTTGGCAGGGGTTTTCACGGACACTGAAGCTTTCTTT. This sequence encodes CASSEALAGVFTDTEAFF.

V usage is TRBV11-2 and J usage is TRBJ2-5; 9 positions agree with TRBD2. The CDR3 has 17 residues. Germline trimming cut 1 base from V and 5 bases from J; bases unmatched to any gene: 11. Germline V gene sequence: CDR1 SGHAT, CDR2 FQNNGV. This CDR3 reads CASSLVLGGRAAETQYF. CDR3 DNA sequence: TGTGCCAGCAGCTTAGTTCTGGGCGGGAGGGCTGCCGAGACCCAGTACTTC.

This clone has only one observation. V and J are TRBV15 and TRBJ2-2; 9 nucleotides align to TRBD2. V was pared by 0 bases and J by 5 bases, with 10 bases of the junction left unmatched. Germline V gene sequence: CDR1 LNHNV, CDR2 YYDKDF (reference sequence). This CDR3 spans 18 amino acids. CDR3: CATSRDPPGLAGTGELFF. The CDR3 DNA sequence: TGTGCCACCAGCAGAGATCCCCCGGGACTAGCTGGAACCGGGGAGCTGTTTTTT.

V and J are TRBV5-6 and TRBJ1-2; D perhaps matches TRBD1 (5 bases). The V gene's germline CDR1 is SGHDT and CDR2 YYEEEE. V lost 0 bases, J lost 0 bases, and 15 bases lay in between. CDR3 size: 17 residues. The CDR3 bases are TGTGCCAGCAGCTTGGAGGCAGGGTGGGAGGCTAACTATGGCTACACCTTC. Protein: CASSLEAGWEANYGYTF.

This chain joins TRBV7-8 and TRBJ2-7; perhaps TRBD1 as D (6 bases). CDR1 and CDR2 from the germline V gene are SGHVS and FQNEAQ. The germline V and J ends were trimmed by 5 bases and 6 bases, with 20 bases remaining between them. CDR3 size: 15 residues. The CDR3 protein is CASSPGTPFFGEQYF. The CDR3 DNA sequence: TGTGCCAGCAGCCCTGGGACACCTTTTTTTGGCGAGCAGTACTTC.

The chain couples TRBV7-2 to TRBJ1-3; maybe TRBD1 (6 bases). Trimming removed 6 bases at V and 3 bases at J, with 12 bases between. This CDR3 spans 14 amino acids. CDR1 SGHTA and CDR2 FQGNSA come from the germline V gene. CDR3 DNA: TGTGCCAGCAGGGAACAGGGTAGTGGAAACACCATATATTTT. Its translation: CASREQGSGNTIYF.

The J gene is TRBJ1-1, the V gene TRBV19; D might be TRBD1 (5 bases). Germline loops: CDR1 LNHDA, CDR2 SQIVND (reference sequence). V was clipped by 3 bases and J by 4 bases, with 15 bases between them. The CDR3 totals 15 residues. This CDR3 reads CASSIQQATGTEAFF. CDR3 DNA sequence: TGTGCCAGTAGTATCCAACAGGCTACGGGCACTGAAGCTTTCTTT.

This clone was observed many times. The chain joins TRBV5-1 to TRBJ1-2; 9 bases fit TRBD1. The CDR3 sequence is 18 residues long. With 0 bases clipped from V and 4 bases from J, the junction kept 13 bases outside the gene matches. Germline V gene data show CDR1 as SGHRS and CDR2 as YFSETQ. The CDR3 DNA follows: TGCGCCAGCAGCTTGGATCTGGGACAGGGCCTCGGCATCTATGGCTACACCTTC. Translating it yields CASSLDLGQGLGIYGYTF.

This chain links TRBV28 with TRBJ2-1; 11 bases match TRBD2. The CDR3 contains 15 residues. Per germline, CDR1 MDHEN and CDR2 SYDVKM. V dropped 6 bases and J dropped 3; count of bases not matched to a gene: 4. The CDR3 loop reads CASSPGLAVYNEQFF. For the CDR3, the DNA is TGTGCCAGCAGCCCGGGACTAGCGGTCTACAATGAGCAGTTCTTC.

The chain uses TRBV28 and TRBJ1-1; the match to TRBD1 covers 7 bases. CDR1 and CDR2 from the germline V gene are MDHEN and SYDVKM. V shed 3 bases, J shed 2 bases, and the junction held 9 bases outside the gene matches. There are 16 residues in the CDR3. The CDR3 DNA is TGTGCCAGCAGTTTTCCCTCAGCAGGGGGAAACACTGAAGCTTTCTTT. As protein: CASSFPSAGGNTEAFF.

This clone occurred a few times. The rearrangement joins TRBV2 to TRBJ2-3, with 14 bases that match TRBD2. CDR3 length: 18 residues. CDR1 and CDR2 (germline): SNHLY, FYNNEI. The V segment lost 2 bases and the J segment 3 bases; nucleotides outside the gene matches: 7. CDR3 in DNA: TGTGCCAGCAGTGAACGGGGGACTAGCGGGAGAGAGACAGATACGCAGTATTTT. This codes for CASSERGTSGRETDTQYF.

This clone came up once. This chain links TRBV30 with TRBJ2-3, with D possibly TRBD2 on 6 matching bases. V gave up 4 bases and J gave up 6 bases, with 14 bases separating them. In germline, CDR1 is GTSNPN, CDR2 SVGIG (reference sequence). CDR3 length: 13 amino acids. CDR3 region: CAWKFLGRDTQYF. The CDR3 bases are TGTGCCTGGAAATTTCTGGGGAGGGATACGCAGTATTTT.

CDR3 DNA: TGCGCCAGCAGCCGGACTAGCGGAGGGGAGCTGTTTTTT. The encoded protein is CASSRTSGGELFF. The chain is built from TRBV5-1 and TRBJ2-2, with 10 bases that match TRBD2. The V and J ends lost 4 bases and 8 bases, in that order; junction bases with no gene match: 2. The germline V gene has CDR1 SGHRS and CDR2 YFSETQ. The CDR3 is made up of 13 amino acids.

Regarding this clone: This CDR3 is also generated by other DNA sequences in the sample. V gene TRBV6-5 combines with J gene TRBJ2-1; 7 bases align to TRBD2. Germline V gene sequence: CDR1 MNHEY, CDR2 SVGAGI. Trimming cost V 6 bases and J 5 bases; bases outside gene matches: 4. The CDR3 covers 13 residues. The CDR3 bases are TGTGCCAGCAGGGGGAGCGGGAACAATGAGCAGTTCTTC. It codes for CASRGSGNNEQFF.

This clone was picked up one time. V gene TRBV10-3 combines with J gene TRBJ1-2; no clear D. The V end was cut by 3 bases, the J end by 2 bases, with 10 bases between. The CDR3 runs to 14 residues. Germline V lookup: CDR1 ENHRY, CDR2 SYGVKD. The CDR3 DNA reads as TGTGCCATCAGTGAAGGAGTTCCCAACTATGGCTACACCTTC. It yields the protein CAISEGVPNYGYTF.

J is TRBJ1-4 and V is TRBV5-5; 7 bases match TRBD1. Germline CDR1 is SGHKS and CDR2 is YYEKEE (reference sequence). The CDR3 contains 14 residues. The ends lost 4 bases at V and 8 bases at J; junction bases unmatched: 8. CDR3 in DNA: TGTGCCAGCAGCCCCACAGGGGTTTTGGAAAAACTGTTTTTT. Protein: CASSPTGVLEKLFF.

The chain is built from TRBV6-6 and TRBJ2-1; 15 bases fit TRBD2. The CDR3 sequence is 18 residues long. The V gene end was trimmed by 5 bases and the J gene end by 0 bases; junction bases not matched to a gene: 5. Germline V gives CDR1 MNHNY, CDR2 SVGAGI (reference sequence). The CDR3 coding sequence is TGTGCCAGCAGTCGGGGACTAGCGGGAGGTTTCTCCTACAATGAGCAGTTCTTC. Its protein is CASSRGLAGGFSYNEQFF.

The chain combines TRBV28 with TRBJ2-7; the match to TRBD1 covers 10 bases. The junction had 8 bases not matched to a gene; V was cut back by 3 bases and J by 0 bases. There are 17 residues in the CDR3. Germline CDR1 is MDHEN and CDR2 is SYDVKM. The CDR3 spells CASSFPGTGVTSYEQYF. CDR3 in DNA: TGTGCCAGCAGTTTTCCCGGGACAGGGGTCACCTCCTACGAGCAGTACTTC. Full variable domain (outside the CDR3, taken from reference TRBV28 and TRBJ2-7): DVKVTQSSRYLVKRTGEKVFLECVQDMDHENMFWYRQDPGLGLRLIYFSYDVKMKEKGDIPEGYSVSREKKERFSLILESASTNQTSMYLCASSFPGTGVTSYEQYFGPGTRLTVT.

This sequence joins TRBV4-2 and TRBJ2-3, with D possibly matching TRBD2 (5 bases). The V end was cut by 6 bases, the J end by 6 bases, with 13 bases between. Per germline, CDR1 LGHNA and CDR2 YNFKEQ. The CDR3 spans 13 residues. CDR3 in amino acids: CASSRGVRDTQYF. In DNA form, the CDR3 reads TGTGCCAGCAGTCGGGGAGTAAGGGATACGCAGTATTTT.

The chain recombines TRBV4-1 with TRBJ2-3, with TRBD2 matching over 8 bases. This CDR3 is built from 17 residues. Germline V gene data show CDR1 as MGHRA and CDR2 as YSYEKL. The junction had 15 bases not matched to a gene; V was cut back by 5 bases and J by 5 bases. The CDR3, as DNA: TGCGCCAGCAGCTTTGGGAGGACGGGAGGGCCGGGAGATACGCAGTATTTT. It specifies CASSFGRTGGPGDTQYF.